Listed below are T cell receptor beta chains from one sample, sequenced in a study of T cell responses to AZD1222 COVID-19 vaccine. Sequenced by immunoSEQ multiplex PCR; TCRdb stores in-frame clones only, minus some. The sample contains 130,000 to 150,000 clones, approximately 90% of which appear only once. Sequencing used peripheral blood, obtained on day 0 of AZD1222 vaccination. Receptors originate from an adult in good health. The CDR3 runs from the conserved cysteine through the conserved F or W. The D gene is left open where the match is weak. Rows may omit the clone size; those that give it use once, few, many or a size class.

V gene	D gene	J gene	clone size	CDR3 protein	CDR3 DNA
TRBV4-3	NA	TRBJ2-1	NA	CASSQPIPLSGNNEQFF	TGCGCCAGCAGCCAGCCCATCCCCCTCTCTGGCAACAATGAGCAGTTCTTC
TRBV5-4	TRBD2	TRBJ2-3	NA	CASSLGVAGETDTQYF	TGTGCCAGCAGCCTCGGGGTAGCGGGGGAAACAGATACGCAGTATTTT
TRBV7-2	NA	TRBJ1-1	NA	CASSARQSMNTEAFF	TGTGCCAGCAGCGCCCGACAGTCTATGAACACTGAAGCTTTCTTT
TRBV7-3	NA	TRBJ1-1	NA	CASRRRENTEAFF	TGTGCCAGCCGCCGGAGAGAGAACACTGAAGCTTTCTTT
TRBV20-1	TRBD2	TRBJ2-3	NA	CSASSGGGVYF	TGCAGTGCTAGTAGCGGGGGAGGTGTGTATTTT
TRBV28	NA	TRBJ1-6	NA	CASSFTGATIWDPSPLHF	TGTGCCAGCAGTTTTACGGGGGCAACAATCTGGGATCCTTCACCCCTCCACTTT
TRBV6-2/TRBV6-3	NA	TRBJ1-3	NA	CASSYGDTIYF	TGTGCCAGCAGTTACGGGGACACCATATATTTT
TRBV28	NA	TRBJ1-4	NA	CARPIPGAITDPATNEKLFF	TGTGCCAGGCCCATCCCGGGGGCCATAACCGATCCAGCAACTAATGAAAAACTGTTTTTT
TRBV6-4	NA	TRBJ1-2	NA	CASSDSAQGLYGYTF	TGTGCCAGCAGTGACTCAGCACAGGGACTTTATGGCTACACCTTC
TRBV7-6	NA	TRBJ1-6	NA	CASSAGVQGAPMNSPLHF	TGTGCCAGCAGCGCAGGGGTGCAAGGGGCACCTATGAATTCACCCCTCCACTTT
TRBV19	TRBD1	TRBJ2-7	NA	CASSLRRDRDYEQYF	TGTGCCAGTAGTCTCAGACGGGACAGGGACTACGAGCAGTACTTC
TRBV28	TRBD1	TRBJ1-2	NA	CASSPHRGGYTF	TGTGCCAGCAGTCCCCACAGGGGCGGCTACACCTTC
TRBV7-7	NA	TRBJ2-3	NA	CASSPTRGLTDTQYF	TGTGCCAGCAGCCCGACTAGAGGACTGACAGATACGCAGTATTTT
TRBV19	TRBD2	TRBJ2-2	NA	CASSIKSLAGDLPGELFF	TGTGCCAGTAGTATAAAGAGCCTAGCGGGGGATCTACCCGGGGAGCTGTTTTTT
TRBV7-9	TRBD1	TRBJ1-6	NA	CASSLGQGYSPLHF	TGTGCCAGCAGCTTAGGACAGGGGTATTCACCCCTCCACTTT
TRBV7-2	NA	TRBJ2-5	once	CASSYSRAETQYF	TGTGCCAGCAGCTATAGCAGGGCAGAGACCCAGTACTTC
TRBV18	NA	TRBJ1-6	NA	CASSPTGTDSPLHF	TGTGCCAGCTCACCAACAGGGACTGATTCACCCCTCCACTTT
TRBV4-2	NA	TRBJ2-4	NA	CASSQATSLAKNIQYF	TGTGCCAGCAGCCAAGCAACCTCACTAGCCAAAAACATTCAGTACTTC
TRBV18	NA	TRBJ1-4	NA	CASSLQGPTNEKLFF	TGTGCCAGCTCACTACAGGGACCAACTAATGAAAAACTGTTTTTT
TRBV5-1	NA	TRBJ1-2	NA	CASSLSRVSFGYTF	TGCGCCAGCAGCCTATCCAGGGTGTCGTTTGGCTACACCTTC
TRBV30	NA	TRBJ1-2	NA	CAWSVQGTYGYTF	TGTGCCTGGAGTGTACAGGGAACCTATGGCTACACCTTC
TRBV19	NA	TRBJ1-1	NA	CASSWGSGVWNTEAFF	TGTGCCAGTAGTTGGGGATCGGGGGTGTGGAACACTGAAGCTTTCTTT
TRBV7-9	TRBD1	TRBJ2-1	NA	CASSPTARGNNEQFF	TGTGCCAGCAGCCCAACGGCCAGGGGGAACAATGAGCAGTTCTTC
TRBV14	NA	TRBJ2-7	NA	CASSQETGTAFPEQYF	TGTGCCAGCAGCCAGGAAACCGGGACTGCGTTCCCCGAGCAGTACTTC
TRBV9	NA	TRBJ1-3	NA	CASSVHQGPGNTIYF	TGTGCCAGCAGCGTACATCAAGGTCCGGGAAACACCATATATTTT
TRBV19	NA	TRBJ1-1	NA	CASSPHRSLNTEAFF	TGTGCCAGTAGTCCCCACAGGTCCCTGAACACTGAAGCTTTCTTT
TRBV19	NA	TRBJ1-1	NA	CASSIDWRGTEAFF	TGTGCCAGTAGTATAGATTGGAGGGGAACTGAAGCTTTCTTT
TRBV7-2	TRBD1	TRBJ1-2	NA	CASSFRTGTELYGYTF	TGTGCCAGCAGCTTCCGGACGGGGACAGAGCTTTATGGCTACACCTTC
TRBV7-9	NA	TRBJ2-5	NA	CASSSPSGDQETQYF	TGTGCCAGCAGCTCCCCGTCCGGGGATCAAGAGACCCAGTACTTC
TRBV19	NA	TRBJ1-2	NA	CASSISQGNYGYTF	TGTGCCAGTAGTATAAGTCAGGGGAACTATGGCTACACCTTC
TRBV2	NA	TRBJ1-4	NA	CASRRDEATNEKLFF	TGTGCCAGCAGGAGGGATGAAGCAACTAATGAAAAACTGTTTTTT
TRBV6-5	NA	TRBJ1-1	NA	CASSYIQGRNTEAFF	TGTGCCAGCAGTTACATACAGGGTCGGAACACTGAAGCTTTCTTT
TRBV7-9	NA	TRBJ2-7	once	CASSLEGGSSYEQYF	TGTGCCAGCAGCTTAGAGGGCGGCTCCTCCTACGAGCAGTACTTC
TRBV19	NA	TRBJ1-5	once	CASRGGRLSNQPQHF	TGTGCCAGCAGAGGGGGGCGCCTTAGCAATCAGCCCCAGCATTTT
TRBV4-1	NA	TRBJ2-5	NA	CASSQVARGKKTQYF	TGCGCCAGCAGCCAAGTCGCAAGGGGGAAGAAGACCCAGTACTTC
TRBV5-1	TRBD1	TRBJ1-4	NA	CASSLVGTGGEKLFF	TGCGCCAGCAGCTTGGTTGGGACAGGGGGTGAAAAACTGTTTTTT